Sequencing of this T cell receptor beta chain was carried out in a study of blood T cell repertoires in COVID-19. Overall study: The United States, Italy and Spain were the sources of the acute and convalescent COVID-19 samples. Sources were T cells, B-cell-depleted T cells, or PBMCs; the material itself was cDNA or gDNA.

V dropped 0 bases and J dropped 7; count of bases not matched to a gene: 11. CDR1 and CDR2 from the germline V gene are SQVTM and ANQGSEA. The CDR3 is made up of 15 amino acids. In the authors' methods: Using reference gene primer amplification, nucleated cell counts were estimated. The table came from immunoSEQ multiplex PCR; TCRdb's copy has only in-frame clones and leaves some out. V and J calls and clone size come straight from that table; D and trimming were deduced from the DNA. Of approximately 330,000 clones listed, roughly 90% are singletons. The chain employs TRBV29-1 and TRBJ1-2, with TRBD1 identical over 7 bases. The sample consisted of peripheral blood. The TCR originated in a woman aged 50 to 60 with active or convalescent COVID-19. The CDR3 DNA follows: TGCAGCGTTGAAGACCAGGGGGTCGGTCAGGGTGGCTACACCTTC. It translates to CSVEDQGVGQGGYTF.